These 29 T cell receptor beta chains were all obtained from the same sample, sequenced in a study of cytomegalovirus exposure and HLA in healthy donors. The PCR was carried out with 60 Vbeta primers and 13 Jbeta primers. Produced via immunoSEQ multiplex PCR; TCRdb's table is partial and in-frame only. The sample includes about 98,000 clones, around three quarters of them seen just once. Material for sequencing was PBMCs. The receptors stem from a human donor in good health.

This clone was seen more than once but under ten times. The CDR3 DNA follows: TGTGCCAGCAGCTTAACAGGGGGATCGAATCAGCCCCAGCATTTT. Amino acids: CASSLTGGSNQPQHF. This chain connects TRBV7-9 to TRBJ1-5; 8 nucleotides align to TRBD1. The CDR3 runs 15 residues. V lost 2 bases to trimming and J lost 4 bases; unmatched junction nucleotides: 4. Germline CDR1 reads SEHNR; CDR2 reads FQNEAQ (reference sequence).

This CDR3 is CASSARGRGDSPLHF. CDR3 nucleotides: TGTGCCAGCAGTGCCCGGGGCAGGGGGGACTCACCCCTCCACTTT. The chain combines TRBV25-1 with TRBJ1-6; 7 bases fit TRBD1. Germline CDR1 MGHDK, CDR2 SYGVNS. The CDR3 covers 15 residues. With V trimmed by 4 bases and J by 10 bases, 10 bases remained unmatched.

The J gene is TRBJ2-6, the V gene TRBV9; D is unclear. CDR3 length: 18 amino acids. Trimming shortened V by 0 bases and J by 0 bases, and 13 bases separated the two germline ends. Germline CDR1 is SGDLS and CDR2 is YYNGEE. CDR3 coding DNA: TGTGCCAGCAGCGTAGGCCTTCAACGGGTCTCTGGGGCCAACGTCCTGACTTTC. Translated: CASSVGLQRVSGANVLTF.

This chain joins TRBV5-1 and TRBJ2-3, with a possible D match to TRBD2 (6 bases). CDR3 length: 17 amino acids. Germline V gene data show CDR1 as SGHRS and CDR2 as YFSETQ. V lost 2 bases and J 0 bases, leaving 16 bases between the germline ends. CDR3 in DNA: TGCGCCAGCAGCTTAGCCCGGAGGGACCTTAGCACAGATACGCAGTATTTT. Its protein product is CASSLARRDLSTDTQYF.

The chain is built from TRBV2 and TRBJ2-5; 9 nucleotides match TRBD1. The ends lost 7 bases at V and 5 bases at J; junction bases unmatched: 8. The CDR3 contains 14 residues. Germline lookup yields CDR1 SNHLY and CDR2 FYNNEI. CDR3 loop: CASKGDRVRETQYF. For the CDR3, the DNA is TGTGCCAGCAAAGGGGACAGGGTTAGGGAGACCCAGTACTTC. Together with reference TRBV2 and TRBJ2-5, the CDR3 gives the full variable domain: EPEVTQTPSHQVTQMGQEVILRCVPISNHLYFYWYRQILGQKVEFLVSFYNNEISEKSEIFDDQFSVERPDGSNFTLKIRSTKLEDSAMYFCASKGDRVRETQYFGPGTRLLVL.

This chain connects TRBV19 to TRBJ2-2, with 12 bases matching TRBD2. V shed 5 bases, J shed 5 bases, and the junction held 9 bases outside the gene matches. Germline-derived CDR1 and CDR2 are LNHDA and SQIVND (reference sequence). This CDR3 region has 17 residues. The DNA of the CDR3 is TGTGCCAGTAGTCCCCGGACTAGCGGGGTGAGGACCGGGGAGCTGTTTTTT. As protein: CASSPRTSGVRTGELFF. The full variable domain, its missing parts supplied by reference TRBV19 and TRBJ2-2, is DGGITQSPKYLFRKEGQNVTLSCEQNLNHDAMYWYRQDPGQGLRLIYYSQIVNDFQKGDIAEGYSVSREKKESFPLTVTSAQKNPTAFYLCASSPRTSGVRTGELFFGEGSRLTVL.

The chain combines TRBV7-9 with TRBJ1-1, with 8 bases fitting TRBD1. Germline CDR1 reads SEHNR; CDR2 reads FQNEAQ (reference sequence). J lost 2 bases, V lost 1 base, and 9 bases had no gene match. This CDR3 spans 17 amino acids. The CDR3 nucleotides read TGTGCCAGCAGCTTAGGTGCCGTCGGACAGGGCAACACTGAAGCTTTCTTT. Translating it yields CASSLGAVGQGNTEAFF.

The J gene is TRBJ2-5, the V gene TRBV5-4; D is perhaps TRBD2 (7 bases). Deletions cut 3 bases from V and 4 bases from J, with 16 bases between. Germline values: CDR1 SGHNT, CDR2 YYREEE (reference sequence). This CDR3 has 15 residues. CDR3 region: CASSWGGGSAETQYF. The CDR3 bases are TGTGCCAGCAGCTGGGGGGGCGGGAGTGCAGAGACCCAGTACTTC.

This chain connects TRBV4-1 to TRBJ1-2; D is unresolved. CDR3 size: 16 residues. Germline V CDR1 and CDR2: MGHRA, YSYEKL. Trimming took 4 bases from V and 2 from J, leaving 17 bases between them. CDR3 residues: CASSPRHLPGNYGYTF. CDR3 sequence (DNA): TGCGCCAGCAGCCCCAGACACCTACCAGGAAACTATGGCTACACCTTC.

The V call is TRBV7-9, the J call TRBJ2-1; TRBD1 agrees at 9 bases. Trimming at V came to 5 bases and at J to 12 bases, leaving 17 bases not matched to a gene. CDR1 and CDR2 (germline): SEHNR, FQNEAQ (reference sequence). The CDR3 contains 16 residues. The CDR3 region is CASSQGGGTGNGPQFF. In DNA, the CDR3 is TGTGCCAGCAGCCAAGGAGGCGGGACAGGGAATGGGCCGCAGTTCTTC. Filled out from reference TRBV7-9 and TRBJ2-1, the complete variable domain reads DTGVSQNPRHKITKRGQNVTFRCDPISEHNRLYWYRQTLGQGPEFLTYFQNEAQLEKSRLLSDRFSAERPKGSFSTLEIQRTEQGDSAMYLCASSQGGGTGNGPQFFGPGTRLTVL.

The chain carries TRBV10-2 and TRBJ2-1; the match to TRBD2 covers 11 bases. Unmatched junction bases numbered 10, after V lost 8 bases and J lost 7 bases. This CDR3 contains 15 residues. The germline gives CDR1 WSHSY, CDR2 SAAADI. CDR3 DNA sequence: TGCGCCAGCTACCAACCGGGACTAGCGGCAAATGAGCAGTTCTTC. Translation: CASYQPGLAANEQFF.

The rearrangement links TRBV7-2 to TRBJ1-5; 8 nucleotides align to TRBD1. The CDR3 spans 14 residues. J was trimmed by 3 bases and V by 7 bases; bases with no gene match: 5. Germline lookup yields CDR1 SGHTA and CDR2 FQGNSA. The CDR3, as DNA: TGTGCCAGCAACAGGGGGGTTCCCAATCAGCCCCAGCATTTT. Translation gives CASNRGVPNQPQHF.

This clone was seen more than once but under ten times. The chain carries TRBV4-1 and TRBJ1-2; maybe TRBD1 (5 bases). Germline values: CDR1 MGHRA, CDR2 YSYEKL. V lost 1 base and J 4 bases, leaving 19 bases between the germline ends. This CDR3 has 17 amino acids. The CDR3: CASSQGPQTVDLYGYTF. CDR3 DNA: TGCGCCAGCAGCCAAGGCCCACAGACAGTCGACCTCTATGGCTACACCTTC.

This clone has more than one count but fewer than ten. As DNA, the CDR3 is TGTGCCAGCAGCGTCGGGGGATCAGATACGCAGTATTTT. Its translation is CASSVGGSDTQYF. The V and J genes are TRBV9 and TRBJ2-3, with a possible D match to TRBD2 (6 bases). The germline V gene encodes CDR1 SGDLS and CDR2 YYNGEE. Trimming removed 2 bases at V and 4 bases at J, with 8 bases between. This CDR3 comprises 13 residues.

The chain recombines TRBV13 with TRBJ2-7; TRBD2 is a possible D gene (6 bases). This CDR3 has 15 residues. CDR1 is PRHDT, CDR2 FYEKMQ, per germline (reference sequence). V shed 2 bases and J shed 1 base, with 12 bases lying between them. The chain's CDR3 is CASSLKEGTSYEQYF. The DNA for the CDR3 is TGTGCCAGCAGCTTAAAGGAGGGAACTTCCTACGAGCAGTACTTC.

The rearrangement uses TRBV19 and TRBJ1-2; 7 bases are shared with TRBD1. The CDR3 totals 13 residues. Trimming at V came to 7 bases and at J to 6 bases, leaving 8 bases not matched to a gene. CDR1 and CDR2 (germline): LNHDA, SQIVND (reference sequence). CDR3 nucleotide sequence: TGTGCCAGTATTCTACAGGGGACTGATGGCTACACCTTC. This codes for CASILQGTDGYTF.

A remark on this clone: This specimen includes other DNA sequences encoding the same CDR3. J is TRBJ2-7 and V is TRBV6-1; 7 bases are a match to TRBD1. This CDR3 contains 13 residues. Looked up from germline, CDR1 is MNHNS and CDR2 is SASEGT. V trimming: 8 bases; J trimming: 3 bases; junction bases outside the gene matches: 7. CDR3 DNA sequence: TGTGCCAGCCGATGGACAGGAAACTACGAGCAGTACTTC. This gives the protein CASRWTGNYEQYF.

V usage is TRBV15 and J usage is TRBJ2-3; TRBD2 matches at 11 bases. Trimming took 0 bases from V and 6 from J; bases not matched to a gene: 8. The germline V gene has CDR1 LNHNV and CDR2 YYDKDF (reference sequence). The CDR3 sequence is 17 residues long. The CDR3 region has the DNA TGTGCCACCAGCAGAGAGTTACTAGCGGGGGTAGCGGATACGCAGTATTTT. It yields the protein CATSRELLAGVADTQYF.

The chain carries TRBV5-4 and TRBJ1-2; 9 bases line up with TRBD1. V shed 3 bases, J shed 6 bases, and the junction held 12 bases outside the gene matches. CDR1 and CDR2 (germline): SGHNT, YYREEE (reference sequence). CDR3 length equals 16 residues. The chain's CDR3 is CASSSRRGQGRDGYTF. CDR3 in DNA: TGTGCCAGCAGCTCAAGGAGGGGACAGGGTAGGGATGGCTACACCTTC.

This chain uses TRBV11-2 with TRBJ2-3, with a weak D call TRBD1 (6 bases). Between the trimmed V and J ends, which lost 0 bases and 2 bases, there was a span of 9 bases. Germline CDR1 is SGHAT and CDR2 is FQNNGV. The CDR3 totals 15 residues. CDR3 residues: CASSLDRGNTDTQYF. DNA for the CDR3: TGTGCCAGCAGCTTAGACAGGGGTAACACAGATACGCAGTATTTT.

The chain recombines TRBV5-1 with TRBJ1-4; no reliable D call. This CDR3 comprises 15 residues. Germline V gene data show CDR1 as SGHRS and CDR2 as YFSETQ. Trimming took 4 bases from V and 5 from J, leaving 15 bases between them. The CDR3 loop is CASSPNGGLNEKLFF. The CDR3 nucleotides read TGCGCCAGCAGCCCCAACGGAGGTCTCAATGAAAAACTGTTTTTT. Together with reference TRBV5-1 and TRBJ1-4, the CDR3 gives the full variable domain: KAGVTQTPRYLIKTRGQQVTLSCSPISGHRSVSWYQQTPGQGLQFLFEYFSETQRNKGNFPGRFSGRQFSNSRSEMNVSTLELGDSALYLCASSPNGGLNEKLFFGSGTQLSVL.

The J gene is TRBJ2-1, the V gene TRBV29-1, with a tentative D call TRBD2 (7 bases). Trimming took 2 bases from V and 4 from J, leaving 15 bases between them. Germline assignment: CDR1 SQVTM and CDR2 ANQGSEA. This CDR3 is 15 amino acids long. Written as DNA, the CDR3 is TGCAGCGTTGAAACAGGGCCGGGGGGTTACAATGAGCAGTTCTTC. Amino acid sequence: CSVETGPGGYNEQFF.

As regards this clone: At one of its ends the junction is not consistent with the germline gene, which may arise from a read error. The chain joins TRBV5-1 to TRBJ2-1, with D hard to call. There are 16 residues in the CDR3. Germline loops: CDR1 SGHRS, CDR2 YFSETQ. The CDR3 bases are TGCGCCAGCAGCACCGGTACCCTAGAGTCGCCCAATCAGCAGTTCTTC. Its translation is CASSTGTLESPNQQFF.

J is TRBJ2-5 and V is TRBV19; 8 bases are a match to TRBD1. The junction had 12 bases not matched to a gene; V was cut back by 6 bases and J by 6 bases. The CDR3 totals 15 residues. The V gene's germline CDR1 is LNHDA and CDR2 SQIVND (reference sequence). The CDR3 loop is CASSPLDRGGKTQYF. The CDR3 nucleotides are TGTGCCAGTAGCCCCCTCGACAGGGGAGGAAAGACCCAGTACTTC.

The chain is built from TRBV25-1 and TRBJ1-1, with 8 bases identical to TRBD1. Germline V gene sequence: CDR1 MGHDK, CDR2 SYGVNS. This CDR3 contains 14 residues. V lost 6 bases to trimming and J lost 2 bases; unmatched junction nucleotides: 5. CDR3 loop: CASRHQGANTEAFF. The CDR3, as DNA: TGTGCCAGCAGACATCAGGGGGCTAACACTGAAGCTTTCTTT.

The V and J genes are TRBV7-9 and TRBJ2-1; D is perhaps TRBD2 (7 bases). Germline V gene data show CDR1 as SEHNR and CDR2 as FQNEAQ (reference sequence). The V and J ends lost 5 bases and 6 bases respectively, with 23 bases between them. This CDR3 has 17 residues. CDR3 amino acids: CASSPTPYGGPSNEQFF. CDR3 coding DNA: TGTGCCAGCAGCCCCACACCTTACGGGGGGCCGAGCAATGAGCAGTTCTTC. The variable domain in full, completed from reference TRBV7-9 and TRBJ2-1, reads DTGVSQNPRHKITKRGQNVTFRCDPISEHNRLYWYRQTLGQGPEFLTYFQNEAQLEKSRLLSDRFSAERPKGSFSTLEIQRTEQGDSAMYLCASSPTPYGGPSNEQFFGPGTRLTVL.

The chain recombines TRBV9 with TRBJ1-1, with D maybe TRBD1 (6 bases). The CDR3 extends over 17 amino acids. Germline V gene sequence: CDR1 SGDLS, CDR2 YYNGEE. V was clipped by 0 bases and J by 4 bases, with 19 bases between them. The DNA for the CDR3 is TGTGCCAGCAGCGTAGGTTGGCAGGGGTTAATGGGCACTGAAGCTTTCTTT. Protein product: CASSVGWQGLMGTEAFF.

J is TRBJ2-4 and V is TRBV2; tentatively, D is TRBD2 (7 bases). This CDR3 is 14 amino acids long. Trimming left V 8 bases short and J 4 bases short, with 15 bases between. Per the germline V gene, CDR1 is SNHLY and CDR2 is FYNNEI. The DNA of the CDR3 is TGTGCCAGCGGTGGGGGAGGGGGAAAAAACATTCAGTACTTC. Translating gives CASGGGGGKNIQYF.

Relative to its sample, this clone is medium-sized (0.01 to 0.1%). The rearrangement links TRBV19 to TRBJ2-6; no definite D call. The V and J ends lost 4 bases and 2 bases respectively, with 3 bases between them. The CDR3 spans 13 residues. The germline CDR1 and CDR2 sequences are LNHDA and SQIVND (reference sequence). DNA of the CDR3: TGTGCCAGTAGTACCGCTGGGGCCAACGTCCTGACTTTC. Translated, it gives CASSTAGANVLTF.